This is a list of T cell receptor beta chains from one sample in a study of spatial heterogeneity in lung cancer. TCRdb recomputed calls from the 5' RACE reads with MiXCR, one row per CDR3 protein. The table lists some 4,800 distinct CDR3 sequences, 6% to 7.5% of them singletons. Source: lung tumor tissue, taken at surgery. The receptors were sampled from a male donor with early-stage non-small cell lung cancer. CDR3s include the opening cysteine and the closing phenylalanine or tryptophan. The D gene is left open where the match is weak. Rows give clone size only sometimes, using once, few, many, or a class for an expanded clone.

j_call clone_size v_call d_call cdr3_nt cdr3_aa
TRBJ2-5 many TRBV20-1 TRBD2 TGCAGTGCAATTCATCTAGCGGGCAACCAAGAGACCCAGTACTTC CSAIHLAGNQETQYF
TRBJ2-5 many TRBV2 TRBD2 TGTGCCAGCCGACTAGCGGGAGTTACCCAGTACTTC CASRLAGVTQYF
TRBJ2-1 many TRBV15 TRBD2 TGTGCCACCAGCGGGACGGGACTAGCGGGAGGTAGCGGGCAGTTCTTC CATSGTGLAGGSGQFF
TRBJ1-5 many TRBV7-2 TRBD1 TGTGCCAGCAGCTTATGGACAGGTGATCAGCCCCAGCATTTT CASSLWTGDQPQHF
TRBJ2-7 many TRBV28 . TGTGCCAGCAGTCCGTTAACTAGCTCCCCTTACTACGAGCAGTACTTC CASSPLTSSPYYEQYF
TRBJ2-7 few TRBV20-1 . TGCAGTGCTAGGTCCCCTGCGGGTCGCTCCTACGAGCAGTACTTC CSARSPAGRSYEQYF
TRBJ2-5 many TRBV7-6 . TGTGCCAGCGGTGGGGGTTTCGGCCAAGAGACCCAGTACTTC CASGGGFGQETQYF
TRBJ2-5 many TRBV9 . TGTGCCAGCAGCGTAGGGAACGGGAGAGGGGAGACCCAGTACTTC CASSVGNGRGETQYF
TRBJ2-2 many TRBV6-1 . TGTGCCACCTCGCATGAAGACACTTACACCGGGGAGCTGTTTTTT CATSHEDTYTGELFF
TRBJ1-5 many TRBV6-1 TRBD1 TGTGCCAGCAGTGCAACTATGGGACAGGGGGCTAGCAATCAGCCCCAGCATTTT CASSATMGQGASNQPQHF
TRBJ1-5 many TRBV6-1 . TGTGCCAGCAGTGACCAATCCTCAGGGAGCTGGAATCAGCCCCAGCATTTT CASSDQSSGSWNQPQHF
TRBJ2-5 many TRBV7-3 . TGTGCCAGCAGCTTAGGGGCGGGATCAGGAGAGACCCAGTACTTC CASSLGAGSGETQYF
TRBJ2-3 many TRBV5-1 . TGCGCCAGCAGCTTGGGGCAGGGTTCAGATACGCAGTATTTT CASSLGQGSDTQYF
TRBJ1-5 medium-sized TRBV20-1 . TGCAGTGCTAGCCCGGACAAGGAGAATCAGCCCCAGCATTTT CSASPDKENQPQHF
TRBJ2-2 many TRBV5-1 . TGCGCCAGCAGCTTGGAAGGGACCCTTACCGGGGAGCTGTTTTTT CASSLEGTLTGELFF
TRBJ2-7 large TRBV5-1 TRBD1 TGCGCCAGCAGCTTTGTACAGGGGATCAACGAGCAGTACTTC CASSFVQGINEQYF
TRBJ2-1 . TRBV6-2/TRBV6-3 TRBD2 TGTGCCAGCAGTTACAGGGGGACTAGCGTGACTAATGAGCAGTTCTTC CASSYRGTSVTNEQFF
TRBJ2-7 many TRBV5-1 . TGCGCCAGCAGCTTGGAGGGCGGGGCGGCCTCCTACGAGCAGTACTTC CASSLEGGAASYEQYF
TRBJ2-6 once TRBV5-5 . TGTGCCAGCAGCCATTCCCCGGGGCTCTGGTCGGCCAACGTCCTGACTTTC CASSHSPGLWSANVLTF
TRBJ2-7 many TRBV6-1 TRBD2 TGTGCCAGCAGGTTGGGACTAGCGGGACTCTCCTACGAGCAGTACTTC CASRLGLAGLSYEQYF
TRBJ2-1 many TRBV20-1 TRBD2 TGCAGTGCCGCAGTAGCGGGGTTCTCCTACAATGAGCAGTTCTTC CSAAVAGFSYNEQFF
TRBJ2-7 medium-sized TRBV20-1 . TGCAGTGCTAGTGGCTCCTACGAGCAGTACTTC CSASGSYEQYF
TRBJ1-4 many TRBV5-1 . TGCGCCAGCAGCTTTCGGGGGGCTAATGAAAAACTGTTTTTT CASSFRGANEKLFF
TRBJ2-3 few TRBV30 . TGTGCCTGGAACAGGGGAGGGACAGATACGCAGTATTTT CAWNRGGTDTQYF
TRBJ2-3 large TRBV6-2/TRBV6-3 TRBD2 TGTGCCAGCAGTTACTCCCTAGCGGGAGGAGACACGCAGTATTTT CASSYSLAGGDTQYF
TRBJ1-5 . TRBV5-1 . TGCGCCAGCAGCTTGGAAGGGAACAATCAGCCCCAGCATTTT CASSLEGNNQPQHF
TRBJ1-2 medium-sized TRBV7-2 . TGTGCCAGCAGCTTAGCGCCGGGGGACGGCTATGGCTACACCTTC CASSLAPGDGYGYTF
TRBJ2-7 . TRBV7-9 TRBD2 TGTGCATCAGCTGGGGGGGCCTACGAGCAGTACTTC CASAGGAYEQYF
TRBJ2-5 few TRBV29-1 . TGCAGCGTTTTATTGGGTGGCTGGACCCAGTACTTC CSVLLGGWTQYF
TRBJ2-2 many TRBV20-1 . TGCAGTGCTAGAACCCAAGGGATCCGGGAGCTGTTTTTT CSARTQGIRELFF